These 9 T cell receptor beta chains share one sample of origin, sequenced in a study of shared clonotypes between healthy human individuals. The protocol was immunoSEQ multiplex PCR, while the TCRdb copy is restricted to in-frame clones and leaves out a portion. The table shows around 95,000 clones, with around half occurring only once. Material: PBMCs. Receptor source: a middle-aged woman in good health. Some clones in this sample may be carry-over from other donors' samples.

This clone was found many times. This chain uses TRBV30 with TRBJ1-1, with 7 bases fitting TRBD1. V dropped 2 bases and J dropped 4; count of bases not matched to a gene: 13. CDR3 length equals 16 residues. Germline values: CDR1 GTSNPN, CDR2 SVGIG (reference sequence). CDR3: CAWSPSTRGYSTEAFF. The DNA of the CDR3 is TGTGCCTGGAGTCCCTCCACCAGGGGGTACAGCACTGAAGCTTTCTTT.

This sequence joins TRBV6-5 and TRBJ2-2; no definite D call. The CDR3 is 13 residues long. Germline loops: CDR1 MNHEY, CDR2 SVGAGI. Trimming cost V 5 bases and J 6 bases, with 10 bases left between them. CDR3 in DNA: TGTGCCAGCAGTCGCACTGTCTCCGGGGAGCTGTTTTTT. Amino acids: CASSRTVSGELFF.

This clone was seen a handful of times. CDR3 protein: CASSPPAGGVGNIQYF. CDR3 nucleotide sequence: TGTGCCAGCTCACCACCAGCAGGGGGCGTTGGAAACATTCAGTACTTC. The gene calls are TRBV18 and TRBJ2-4, with TRBD1 identical over 8 bases. This CDR3 has 16 residues. The V and J ends lost 0 bases and 6 bases, in that order; junction bases with no gene match: 7. Germline V gives CDR1 KGHSH, CDR2 LQKENI.

J is TRBJ1-4 and V is TRBV16; 10 bases align to TRBD1. The CDR3 loop spans 15 amino acids. The V and J ends lost 5 bases and 6 bases, in that order; junction bases with no gene match: 6. Germline V lookup: CDR1 KGHSY, CDR2 FQNENV. The CDR3 sequence: CASSERGQGYEKLFF. CDR3 bases: TGTGCCAGCAGCGAAAGGGGACAGGGGTATGAAAAACTGTTTTTT.

The chain is built from TRBV18 and TRBJ2-5, with unresolved D. The J call is doubtful: the DNA matches TRBJ2-7 better. The CDR3 runs to 12 residues. Germline values: CDR1 KGHSH, CDR2 LQKENI. CDR3 nucleotides: TGTGCCAGCTCACCCGAAACCTACGAGCAGTACTTC. This sequence encodes CASSPETYEQYF.

The chain joins TRBV25-1 to TRBJ2-5; either TRBD1 or TRBD2 may fit D (6 bases each). The germline CDR1 and CDR2 sequences are MGHDK and SYGVNS. This CDR3 is built from 14 residues. V was shortened by 4 bases and J by 5 bases, with 14 bases between the two germline ends. The CDR3 DNA sequence: TGTGCCAGCAGTGCACGCCTAGGGGGGGAGACCCAGTACTTC. It encodes CASSARLGGETQYF.

This chain uses TRBV5-1 with TRBJ2-6; 12 nucleotides line up with TRBD2. The V and J ends lost 5 bases and 1 base, in that order; junction bases with no gene match: 4. This CDR3 region has 17 residues. CDR1 and CDR2 (germline): SGHRS, YFSETQ. The DNA for the CDR3 is TGCGCCAGCAGTGCGACTAGCGGGAGTTCTGGGGCCAACGTCCTGACTTTC. Its protein is CASSATSGSSGANVLTF.

For the CDR3, the DNA is TGTGCCTGGAGTGTACAACGGAGTAGCGGGAGTAATGAGCAGTTCTTC. Translated: CAWSVQRSSGSNEQFF. The chain combines TRBV30 with TRBJ2-1; 9 nucleotides match TRBD2. Trimming took 0 bases from V and 7 from J; bases not matched to a gene: 10. CDR1 and CDR2 from the germline V gene are GTSNPN and SVGIG (reference sequence). There are 16 residues in the CDR3.

Ten or more counts support this clone. The chain combines TRBV2 with TRBJ1-5; 9 bases agree with TRBD1. Germline CDR1 SNHLY, CDR2 FYNNEI. Trimming removed 4 bases from V and 7 bases from J; junction bases left unmatched: 2. The CDR3 loop spans 13 amino acids. The CDR3 reads CASSGTGDQPQHF. The CDR3 coding sequence is TGTGCCAGCAGTGGGACAGGGGACCAGCCCCAGCATTTT.